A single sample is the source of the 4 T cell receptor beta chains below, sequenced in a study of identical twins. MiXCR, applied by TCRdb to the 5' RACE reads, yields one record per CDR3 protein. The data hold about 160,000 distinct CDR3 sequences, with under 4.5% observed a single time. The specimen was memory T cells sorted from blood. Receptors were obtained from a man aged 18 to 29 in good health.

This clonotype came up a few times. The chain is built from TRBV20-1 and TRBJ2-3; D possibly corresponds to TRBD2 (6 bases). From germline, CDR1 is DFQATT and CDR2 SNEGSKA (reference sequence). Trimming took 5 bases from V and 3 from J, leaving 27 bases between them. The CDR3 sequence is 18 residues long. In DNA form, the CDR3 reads TGCAGTGCTGAAGTCCCCTGGGGGGTAGCAGGGCCTACAGATACGCAGTATTTT. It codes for CSAEVPWGVAGPTDTQYF.

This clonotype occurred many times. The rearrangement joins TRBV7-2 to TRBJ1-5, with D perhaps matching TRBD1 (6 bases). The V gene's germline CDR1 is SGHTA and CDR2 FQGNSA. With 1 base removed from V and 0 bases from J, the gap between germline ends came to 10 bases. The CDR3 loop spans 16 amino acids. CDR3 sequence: CASSLEGGSSNQPQHF. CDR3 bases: TGTGCCAGCAGCTTAGAGGGGGGTTCTAGCAATCAGCCCCAGCATTTT.

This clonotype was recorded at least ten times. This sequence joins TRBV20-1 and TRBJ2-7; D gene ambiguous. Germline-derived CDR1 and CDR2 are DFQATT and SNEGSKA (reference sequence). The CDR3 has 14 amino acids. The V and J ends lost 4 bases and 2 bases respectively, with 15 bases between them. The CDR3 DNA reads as TGCAGTGCTAACCTGCCCAGGCCCCCCTACGAGCAGTACTTC. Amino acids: CSANLPRPPYEQYF.

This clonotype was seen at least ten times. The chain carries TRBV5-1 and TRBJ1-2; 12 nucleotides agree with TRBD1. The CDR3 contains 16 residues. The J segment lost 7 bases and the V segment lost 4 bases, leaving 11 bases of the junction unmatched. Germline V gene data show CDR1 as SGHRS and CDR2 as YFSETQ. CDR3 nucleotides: TGCGCCAGCAGCGGAGGGACAGGGGGCGCGACGAGTGGCTACACCTTC. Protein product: CASSGGTGGATSGYTF.